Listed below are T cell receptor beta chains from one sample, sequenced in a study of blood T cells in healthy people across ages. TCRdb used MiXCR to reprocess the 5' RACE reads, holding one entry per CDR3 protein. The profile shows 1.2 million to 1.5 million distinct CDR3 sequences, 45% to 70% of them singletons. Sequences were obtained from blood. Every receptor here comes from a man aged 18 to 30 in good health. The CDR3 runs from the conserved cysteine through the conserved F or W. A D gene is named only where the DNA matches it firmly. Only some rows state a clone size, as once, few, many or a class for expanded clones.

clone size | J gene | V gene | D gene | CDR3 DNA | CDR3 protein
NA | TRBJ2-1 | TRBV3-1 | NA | TGTGCCAGCAGCCCCCGACAGGTTTACAATGAGCAGTTCTTC | CASSPRQVYNEQFF
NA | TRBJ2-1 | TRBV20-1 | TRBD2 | TGCAGTGCTAGACCCCAAGGACTAGCGGGGGCCAGCTCCTACAATGAGCAGTTCTTC | CSARPQGLAGASSYNEQFF
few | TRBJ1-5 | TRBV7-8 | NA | TGTGCCAGCGGCGCCGGGACCGCGAATCAGCCCCAGCATTTT | CASGAGTANQPQHF
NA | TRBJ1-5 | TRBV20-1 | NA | TGCAGTGCTGCTGGGAACCGGGACAATCGGCCCCAGCATTTT | CSAAGNRDNRPQHF
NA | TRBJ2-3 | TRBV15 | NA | TGTGCCACCGCAGAGGGCGGGACCTTCACAGATACGCAGTATTTT | CATAEGGTFTDTQYF
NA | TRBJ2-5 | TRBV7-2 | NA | TGTGCCAGCAGCTTAGTTTACTTCCAAGAGACCCAGTACTTC | CASSLVYFQETQYF
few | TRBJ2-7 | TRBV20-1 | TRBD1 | TGCAGTGCTAGAGACGTACAGGGGGCGGACCCCTACGAGCAGTACTTC | CSARDVQGADPYEQYF
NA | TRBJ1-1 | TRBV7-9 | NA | TGTGCCAGCAGCTTAATGGGTGCGAACACTGAAGCTTTCTTT | CASSLMGANTEAFF
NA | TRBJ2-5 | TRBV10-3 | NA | TGTGCCATCAGTGAGTTGGACCCGGCGGGGACCCAGTACTTC | CAISELDPAGTQYF
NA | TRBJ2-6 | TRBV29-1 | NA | TGCAGCGTTGATATCAGCTCTGGGGCCAACGTCCTGACTTTC | CSVDISSGANVLTF
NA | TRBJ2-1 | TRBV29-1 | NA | TGCAGCGTTGAATCGGCTAGTTCAGAAAACAATGAGCAGTTCTTC | CSVESASSENNEQFF
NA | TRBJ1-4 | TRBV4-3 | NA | TGCGCCAGCAGCCAAGATGGCGGGACCGAAAAACTGTTTTTT | CASSQDGGTEKLFF
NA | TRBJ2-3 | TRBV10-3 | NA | TGTGCCATCAGTGAGTTGGTGGTTAGGGAAACAGATACGCAGTATTTT | CAISELVVRETDTQYF
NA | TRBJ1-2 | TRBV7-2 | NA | TGTGCCAGCAGTCCACCGGGGGGGGCTTATGGCTACACCTTC | CASSPPGGAYGYTF
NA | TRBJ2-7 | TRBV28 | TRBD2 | TGTGCCAGCAGTCCTCGCGGGGGGCTCGAGCGGTACTTC | CASSPRGGLERYF
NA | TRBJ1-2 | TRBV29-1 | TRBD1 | TGCAGCGTGCAGAGGACAGGAGCTAACTATGGCTACACCTTC | CSVQRTGANYGYTF
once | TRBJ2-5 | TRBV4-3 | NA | TGCGCCAGCGGCCAAGATTCGTCCGGGAAGACCCAGTACTTC | CASGQDSSGKTQYF
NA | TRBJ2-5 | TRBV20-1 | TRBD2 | TGCAGTGCTAGGCGGGGACTAGAAAAAGAGACCCAGTACTTC | CSARRGLEKETQYF
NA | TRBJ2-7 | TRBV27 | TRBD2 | TGTGCCAGCAGTTCCGGACTAGCGGACTACTACGAGCAGTACTTC | CASSSGLADYYEQYF
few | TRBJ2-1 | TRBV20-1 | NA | TGCAGTGCCAGTAGAGGCTATGAGCAGTTCTTC | CSASRGYEQFF
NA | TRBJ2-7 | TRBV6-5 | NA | TGTGCCAGCAGCAGGGACCCCCGCTACGAGCAGTACTTC | CASSRDPRYEQYF
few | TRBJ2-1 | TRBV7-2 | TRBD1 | TGTGCCAGCAGCTTTCGGGGGACAGGCGAGCAGTTCTTC | CASSFRGTGEQFF
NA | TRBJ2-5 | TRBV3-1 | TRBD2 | TGTGCCAGCAGCCAAGATTTGCGGGGGAACCAAGAGACCCAGTACTTC | CASSQDLRGNQETQYF
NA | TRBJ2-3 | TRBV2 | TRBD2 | TGTGCCAGCAGTTGGACTAGCGGAGATACGCAGTATTTT | CASSWTSGDTQYF
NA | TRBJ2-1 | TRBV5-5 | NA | TGTGCCAGCAGCTCGGGAAAAGTTTACCGGACTACAAGGGCTGAGCAGTTCTTC | CASSSGKVYRTTRAEQFF
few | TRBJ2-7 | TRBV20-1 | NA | TGCAGTGCTTTAGGGCGGGACGCCTACGAGCAGTACTTC | CSALGRDAYEQYF
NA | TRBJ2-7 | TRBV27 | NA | TGTGCCAGCAGTGCCGCGGACGGAAGCTCCTACGAGCAGTACTTC | CASSAADGSSYEQYF
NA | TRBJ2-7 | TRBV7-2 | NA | TGTGCCAGCAGCTTAGATAAGGGACCCTGCGAGCAGTACTTC | CASSLDKGPCEQYF
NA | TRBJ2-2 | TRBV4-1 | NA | TGCGCCAGCAGCCAAGAGAGAAGGAGCGGGGAGCTGTTTTTT | CASSQERRSGELFF